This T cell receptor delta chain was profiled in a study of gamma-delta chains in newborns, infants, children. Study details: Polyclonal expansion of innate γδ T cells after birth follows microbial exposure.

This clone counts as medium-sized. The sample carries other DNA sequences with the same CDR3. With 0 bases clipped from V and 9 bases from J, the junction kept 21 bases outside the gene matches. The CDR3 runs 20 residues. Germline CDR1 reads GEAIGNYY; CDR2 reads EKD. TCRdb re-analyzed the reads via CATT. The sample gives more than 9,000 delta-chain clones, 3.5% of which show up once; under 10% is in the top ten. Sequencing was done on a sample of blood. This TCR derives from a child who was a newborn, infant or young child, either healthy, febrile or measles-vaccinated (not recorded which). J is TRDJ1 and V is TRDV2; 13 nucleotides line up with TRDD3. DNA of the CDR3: TGTGCCTGTGACACCGTATCAACTGGGGGATACGGATCTTTTCTTAAAGAACTCATCTTT. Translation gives CACDTVSTGGYGSFLKELIF.